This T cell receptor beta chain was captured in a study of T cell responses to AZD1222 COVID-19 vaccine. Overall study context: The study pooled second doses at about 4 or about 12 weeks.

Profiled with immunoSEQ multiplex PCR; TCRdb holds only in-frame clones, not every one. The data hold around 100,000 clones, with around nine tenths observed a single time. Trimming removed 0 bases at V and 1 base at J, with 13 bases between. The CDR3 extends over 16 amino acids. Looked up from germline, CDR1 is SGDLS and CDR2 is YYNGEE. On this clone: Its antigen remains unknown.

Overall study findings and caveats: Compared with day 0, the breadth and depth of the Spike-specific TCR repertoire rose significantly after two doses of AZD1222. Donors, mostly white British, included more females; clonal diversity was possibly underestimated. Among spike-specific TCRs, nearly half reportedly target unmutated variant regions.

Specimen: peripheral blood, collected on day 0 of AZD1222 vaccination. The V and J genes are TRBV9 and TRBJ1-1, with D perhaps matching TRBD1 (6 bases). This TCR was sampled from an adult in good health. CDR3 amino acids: CASSVAPTGPNTEAFF. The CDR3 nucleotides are TGTGCCAGCAGCGTAGCCCCCACAGGGCCGAACACTGAAGCTTTCTTT. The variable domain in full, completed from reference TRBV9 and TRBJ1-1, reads DSGVTQTPKHLITATGQRVTLRCSPRSGDLSVYWYQQSLDQGLQFLIQYYNGEERAKGNILERFSAQQFPDLHSELNLSSLELGDSALYFCASSVAPTGPNTEAFFGQGTRLTVV.